The next 4 T cell receptor beta chains were all read from a single sample in a study of patients and donors after allogeneic stem cell transplantation. TCRdb called the RT-PCR reads again in MiXCR, with one record for every CDR3 protein. This table holds about 160,000 distinct CDR3 sequences, about 36% found once. The sample comprised blood, either unsorted or a sorted T cell fraction (not recorded which). All receptors come from a human donor who was either an allogeneic HSCT recipient or a stem cell or donor lymphocyte infusion donor (not recorded which). It is not recorded whose cells these are; they may come from a transplant donor.

V is TRBV5-1 and J is TRBJ1-2; D not certain. The CDR3 spans 15 residues. Trimming removed 2 bases from V and 4 bases from J, with 15 bases in between. Germline assignment: CDR1 SGHRS and CDR2 YFSETQ. CDR3 DNA: TGCGCCAGCAGCTTCCTCGGGAATGAGGGCTATGGCTACACCTTC. The encoded protein is CASSFLGNEGYGYTF.

The rearrangement joins TRBV28 to TRBJ1-1; 7 positions match TRBD1. V was pared by 10 bases and J by 6 bases, with 11 bases of the junction left unmatched. Germline V CDR1 and CDR2: MDHEN, SYDVKM. The CDR3 covers 13 residues. CDR3 amino acids: CATLEGAEAEAFF. CDR3 DNA sequence: TGTGCCACCCTCGAGGGGGCAGAAGCTGAAGCTTTCTTT.

This clonotype was observed a few times. The chain employs TRBV20-1 and TRBJ2-7, with D perhaps TRBD2 (7 bases). The CDR3 length is 18 residues. With 3 bases removed from V and 0 bases from J, the gap between germline ends came to 24 bases. Germline values: CDR1 DFQATT, CDR2 SNEGSKA (reference sequence). For the CDR3, the DNA is TGCAGTGCTAGGTTGGGAGGGGGGTTTGAGCCTAGCTCCTACGAGCAGTACTTC. Amino acids: CSARLGGGFEPSSYEQYF.

This chain joins TRBV12-3 or TRBV12-4 and TRBJ2-7, with D perhaps given as TRBD1 or TRBD2 (5 bases each). V lost 5 bases and J 1 base, leaving 9 bases between the germline ends. The CDR3 runs to 13 residues. The CDR3 reads CASSLGVSYEQYV. The CDR3 DNA reads as TGTGCCAGCAGTCTGGGGGTTTCCTACGAGCAGTACGTC.